This section outlines one T cell receptor beta chain sequence together with its context. Its antigen is not identified. These data are taken from a study of cytomegalovirus exposure and HLA in healthy donors. Notes on the study in general: Associated with cytomegalovirus, according to the listing, were 170 or so TCR beta chains. It was reported that the classifier diagnosed cytomegalovirus status with high specificity and sensitivity in both the original and validation cohorts.

In the PCR, 60 Vbeta and 13 Jbeta primers were used. The assay was immunoSEQ multiplex PCR, and TCRdb's table has in-frame clones only and misses some. This sample's table has about 160,000 clones. This CDR3 has 14 residues. V lost 4 bases to trimming and J lost 8 bases, with 15 bases between them. Germline-derived CDR1 and CDR2 are SGHDT and YYEEEE. Sequencing used PBMCs. The TCR sequence derives from a woman between 45 and 65 years old in good health and CMV-seronegative. The rearrangement links TRBV5-6 to TRBJ1-4, with D possibly TRBD1 on 5 matching bases. The CDR3 coding sequence is TGTGCCAGCAGCCTTAGGAGGGGAGGGGAAAAACTGTTTTTT. Protein sequence: CASSLRRGGEKLFF.